The 7 T cell receptor beta chains in this list originate from one sample, sequenced in a study of Ad26.COV2.S vaccination and SARS-CoV-2 variants. TCRdb's table, derived via immunoSEQ multiplex PCR, lists solely in-frame clones and lacks some. Of over 100,000 clones in the sample, 80% are singletons; the top ten hold about 18%. This specimen consisted of peripheral blood, obtained after recovery from COVID-19. These receptors were obtained from a human donor who had recovered from COVID-19.

The CDR3 DNA follows: TGTGCCAGCAGCGGCCAGGGTCACACTGAAGCTTTCTTT. Protein: CASSGQGHTEAFF. V and J are TRBV5-5 and TRBJ1-1; weak D call: TRBD1 (5 bases). Trimming cost V 4 bases and J 3 bases, with 10 bases left between them. Germline assignment: CDR1 SGHKS and CDR2 YYEKEE (reference sequence). The CDR3 runs to 13 residues.

V is TRBV28 and J is TRBJ2-5; D is undetermined. With 3 bases removed from V and 0 bases from J, the gap between germline ends came to 8 bases. The length of the CDR3 is 14 residues. CDR1 is MDHEN and CDR2 is SYDVKM in the germline V gene. CDR3 sequence: CASSFGLYQETQYF. The CDR3 bases are TGTGCCAGCAGTTTTGGCCTTTACCAAGAGACCCAGTACTTC.

On this clone: One end of the junction fails to match germline, which may point to a read error. The chain is built from TRBV7-2 and TRBJ2-7, with 8 positions matching TRBD1. The V gene's germline CDR1 is SGHTA and CDR2 FQGNSA. CDR3 length equals 13 residues. The CDR3 spells CASSPTTGQGRDF. CDR3 nucleotide sequence: TGTGCCAGCAGCCCTACCACCGGACAGGGTAGGGACTTC.

The genes are TRBV3-1 (or the pseudogene TRBV3-2) and TRBJ1-3, with D possibly matching TRBD1 (5 bases). Germline CDR1 is LGHDT and CDR2 is YNNKEL (reference sequence). This CDR3 is built from 14 residues. The V and J ends lost 1 base and 4 bases respectively, with 8 bases between them. DNA of the CDR3: TGTGCCAGCAGCCAAGGGGACTCCGGAAACACCATATATTTT. Translating gives CASSQGDSGNTIYF.

This clone was seen a handful of times. This chain uses TRBV19 with TRBJ2-5; D remains ambiguous. V lost 2 bases and J lost 3, with 7 bases in between. In germline, CDR1 is LNHDA, CDR2 SQIVND (reference sequence). This CDR3 region has 13 residues. The DNA for the CDR3 is TGTGCCAGTAGTATAAGTCGGGAAGAGACCCAGTACTTC. Its protein is CASSISREETQYF.

The chain uses TRBV13 and TRBJ1-6, with TRBD1 matching over 7 bases. Germline V gene sequence: CDR1 PRHDT, CDR2 FYEKMQ (reference sequence). The CDR3 consists of 15 residues. V lost 4 bases to trimming and J lost 10 bases; unmatched junction nucleotides: 10. The CDR3 DNA reads TGTGCCAGCAGCTCAACCGCAGGGGGTGGGTCACCCCTCCACTTT. Residues: CASSSTAGGGSPLHF.

The chain joins TRBV7-6 to TRBJ2-6; D is ambiguous. The germline CDR1 and CDR2 sequences are SGHVS and FNYEAQ. V lost 0 bases and J lost 4, with 10 bases in between. This CDR3 is 16 amino acids long. This CDR3 reads CASSLATLTGANVLTF. The CDR3 region has the DNA TGTGCCAGCAGCTTAGCAACCTTGACCGGGGCCAACGTCCTGACTTTC.